The rows below give T cell receptor beta chains drawn from one sample of a study of neurological immune-mediated disorders. Via MiXCR, TCRdb re-called the 5' RACE reads, giving one row per CDR3 protein. The sample lists 50,000 to 75,000 distinct CDR3 sequences; approximately 3.7% were seen once. Material: PBMCs. The source is a man aged 50-60 years with multiple sclerosis. Each CDR3 is given with its conserved first and last residue. D genes are given only for firm matches. Clone sizes are given selectively: once, few, many, or a class where the clone is expanded.

clone_size j_call d_call v_call cdr3_nt cdr3_aa
few TRBJ2-7 TRBD2 TRBV7-6 TGTGCCAGCAGGGGACCTTCTAGCGGGGGCTCCTACGAGCAGTACTTC CASRGPSSGGSYEQYF
many TRBJ2-3 . TRBV5-1 TGCGCCAGCAGCTTGGCCGTGCGGGGAAGCACAGATACGCAGTATTTT CASSLAVRGSTDTQYF
many TRBJ2-3 . TRBV5-1 TGCGCCAGCAGCCCCCCGGAGGCCACAGATACGCAGTATTTT CASSPPEATDTQYF
. TRBJ2-4 TRBD2 TRBV10-3 TGTGCCATCAGTGAGTCCATGTCTAGCGGTACCAAAAACATTCAGTACTTC CAISESMSSGTKNIQYF
many TRBJ2-1 TRBD1 TRBV7-9 TGTGCCAGCAGCCCTCGGACCGGACAGGGGGTCATCAATGAGCAGTTCTTC CASSPRTGQGVINEQFF
many TRBJ2-6 . TRBV19 TGTGCCAGTAGTATAAATGGGGCCAACGTCCTGACTTTC CASSINGANVLTF
. TRBJ1-1 . TRBV18 TGTGCCAGCTCACAGACGATAATGAACACTGAAGCTTTCTTT CASSQTIMNTEAFF
few TRBJ1-5 . TRBV2 TGTGCCAGCAGTAGCTGGGGAGGCAATCAGCCCCAGAATTTT CASSSWGGNQPQNF
many TRBJ2-2 . TRBV7-8 TGTGCCAGCAGCTTTTCCGGGACCCAGCGGAGGTCCGGGGAGCTGTTTTTT CASSFSGTQRRSGELFF
many TRBJ1-1 . TRBV12-3/TRBV12-4 TGTGCCAGCAGTTTAATGGCGACAGCCGAAGCTTTCTTT CASSLMATAEAFF
. TRBJ1-2 TRBD1 TRBV7-3 TGTGCCAACAGCCCCGGGACAGGGAAGGATGGCTACACCTTC CANSPGTGKDGYTF
few TRBJ1-6 . TRBV4-3 TGCGCCAGCAGCGCAAATAAGGGGGATTCCCTCCACTTT CASSANKGDSLHF
many TRBJ1-1 . TRBV10-3 TGTGCCATCAGCACAGGGTTCGACGGGAACACTGAAGCTTTCTTT CAISTGFDGNTEAFF
few TRBJ1-4 TRBD1 TRBV5-1 TGCGCCAGCAGCTACAGGGGGATAGGCGAAAAACTGTTTTTT CASSYRGIGEKLFF
. TRBJ1-1 . TRBV5-1 TGCGCCAGCAGCGCCACGATTACGGGGCTCGCGGATGAAGCTTTCTTT CASSATITGLADEAFF
many TRBJ2-7 . TRBV19 TGTGCCAGTAGCTCAGGGACACACTACGAGCAGTACTTC CASSSGTHYEQYF
many TRBJ2-3 TRBD1 TRBV5-1 TGCGCCAGCAGCTTGGCCATACACCCGGGACAGGGGGCGACCGATACGCAGTATTTT CASSLAIHPGQGATDTQYF
many TRBJ1-6 TRBD1 TRBV10-3 TGTGCCATCAGGGCGACAGGGGGCGAGAATTCACCCCTCCACTTT CAIRATGGENSPLHF
many TRBJ2-1 TRBD2 TRBV28 TGTGCCAGCACCCTGGTGGGCGGGGGGATCAATGAGCAGTTCTTC CASTLVGGGINEQFF
many TRBJ1-2 . TRBV20-1 TGCAGTGCTAGATCTCCCCAGGGTTTCTATGGCTACACCTTC CSARSPQGFYGYTF
many TRBJ2-6 TRBD1 TRBV5-6 TGTGCCTCGACAGGGTCGGGTGGGGCCAACGTCCTGACTTTC CASTGSGGANVLTF
many TRBJ2-5 . TRBV5-1 TGCGCCAGCAGGGACTGGAATCAAGAGACCCAGTACTTC CASRDWNQETQYF
many TRBJ1-2 . TRBV10-3 TGTGCCATCCGAGAATTGGGGGACTCTAACTATGGCTACACCTTC CAIRELGDSNYGYTF
many TRBJ2-6 TRBD2 TRBV6-6 TGTGCCAGCAGGGAGAGAACTAGCGGGGGTTCTGGGGCCAACGTCCTGACTTTC CASRERTSGGSGANVLTF
many TRBJ2-7 . TRBV11-2 TGTGCCAGCAGCTTAAGCCCCTACGAGCAGTACTTC CASSLSPYEQYF
many TRBJ1-1 . TRBV6-2/TRBV6-3 TGTGCCAGCAGTTACTCGAGGTACACTGAAGCTTTCTTT CASSYSRYTEAFF
many TRBJ1-2 TRBD1 TRBV20-1 TGCAGTGCTAGAGGGGACAGGGGGCTAAAAGTTGCGAATGATGGCTACACCTTC CSARGDRGLKVANDGYTF
many TRBJ2-3 . TRBV9 TGTGCCAGCAGCGGACGGGGGGCGGGCACAGATACGCAGTATTTT CASSGRGAGTDTQYF
many TRBJ1-2 . TRBV9 TGTGCCAGCAGCGCCACCAACTATGGCTACACCTTC CASSATNYGYTF
many TRBJ2-7 . TRBV5-1 TGCGCCAGCAGCTTGGAGGGTGAGCAGTACTTC CASSLEGEQYF
many TRBJ2-1 TRBD2 TRBV7-2 TGTGCCAGCAGCTTAGGAGGGCTAGCGGGGTACAATGAGCAGTTCTTC CASSLGGLAGYNEQFF
many TRBJ2-7 TRBD1 TRBV29-1 TGCAGCGTTGAAATGACAGGGGCCTCCTACGAGCAGTACTTC CSVEMTGASYEQYF
many TRBJ2-1 . TRBV20-1 TGCAGTGCTTTGGACGTCAATGAGCAGTTCTTC CSALDVNEQFF
many TRBJ2-3 TRBD2 TRBV12-3/TRBV12-4 TGTGCCAGCAGTTTAGGTGGGACTAGGCAGGGTACTCGATTTTTT CASSLGGTRQGTRFF
few TRBJ1-3 . TRBV7-2 TGTGCCAGCAGCTTAGCTGGAGTACGGAGCAGCTCTGGAAACACCATATATTTT CASSLAGVRSSSGNTIYF
few TRBJ1-6 TRBD1 TRBV5-1 TGCGCCAGCAGTCAGGACAGGGGCTGGCCTTCACCCCTCAACTTT CASSQDRGWPSPLNF
many TRBJ2-7 . TRBV29-1 TGCAGCGTCACAGGTCAGAGCTCCTACGAGCAGTACTTC CSVTGQSSYEQYF
many TRBJ1-5 . TRBV6-6 TGTGCCAGCACCGACCCGCGCTCCCTGGGCAATCAGCCCCAGAATTTT CASTDPRSLGNQPQNF
many TRBJ2-6 . TRBV5-1 TGCGCCAGCAGCTTGGCCGGACATAGCTCTGGGGCCAACGTCCTGACTTTC CASSLAGHSSGANVLTF
many TRBJ2-1 . TRBV18 TGTGCCAGCTCACCACAGGGTAATGAGCAGTTCTTC CASSPQGNEQFF
many TRBJ1-4 . TRBV20-1 TGCAGTGCTAGAGATCTTAGGGGCCAAAGAGGTGAAAAACTGTTTTTT CSARDLRGQRGEKLFF
many TRBJ2-5 . TRBV5-1 TGCGCCAGCAGCTTGACCGGGAGCCGGGAGACCCAGTACTTC CASSLTGSRETQYF
many TRBJ2-1 TRBD2 TRBV2 TGTGCCAGCAATTCCGACCCGGGGGGGCGAGTTGAGCAGTTCTTC CASNSDPGGRVEQFF
many TRBJ1-2 . TRBV15 TGTGCCACCAGCCCAACCGACCGGCCAAACTATGGCTACACCTTC CATSPTDRPNYGYTF
many TRBJ2-6 . TRBV18 TGTGCCAGCTCACCACCAAGCGGAGCCTCTGGGGCCAACGTCCTGACTTTC CASSPPSGASGANVLTF
many TRBJ1-2 . TRBV5-1 TGCGCCAGCAGCTCCCAGGGGAACTATGGCTACACCTTC CASSSQGNYGYTF
many TRBJ1-5 TRBD1 TRBV2 TGTGCCAGCACCCCAGGACAGGGGAGACAGCCCCAGCATTTT CASTPGQGRQPQHF
many TRBJ2-7 . TRBV15 TGTGCCACCAGCAGAGATACGGCAGATTACGAGCAGTACTTC CATSRDTADYEQYF